Reported below is one T cell receptor (beta chain). What it recognizes is unknown. MiXCR was run by TCRdb on the reads, yielding one entry per CDR3 protein. The table includes nearly 650,000 distinct CDR3 sequences, less than 25% detected once. The data were obtained in a study of T cell repertoires in cytomegalovirus infection. Whole-study findings and limits: Dominating the ex vivo response were HLA-C-restricted CMV-specific TCR beta clonotypes.

The germline V gene encodes CDR1 SQVTM and CDR2 ANQGSEA. Losses at the gene ends were 5 bases for V and 1 base for J; bases not matched to a gene: 14. The CDR3 loop spans 17 amino acids. The sample comprised CD8+ T cells from PBMCs. The clonotype originates from a human donor in good health (CMV status not recorded). Some clones in this sample may be carry-over from other donors' samples. The chain employs TRBV29-1 and TRBJ2-3; 8 bases map to TRBD2. In DNA form, the CDR3 reads TGCAGCGTTATGGGACTAGAAAACGACCCAGGCACAGATACGCAGTATTTT. This codes for CSVMGLENDPGTDTQYF.